The present T cell receptor (beta chain) was sequenced within a study of T-cell reconstitution after alpha-beta-depleted transplantation in children. General observations from the study: Several hundred expanded graft clones reportedly gave rise to the alpha-beta T cells present about two months after transplant. A year post-transplant, T-cell counts and diversity derived mostly from newly produced T cells. Day-60 TCRbeta diversity that was high in some patients was derived from surviving recipient T cells and thymic progenitors.

V was shortened by 3 bases and J by 0 bases, with 14 bases between the two germline ends. Germline-derived CDR1 and CDR2 are KGHSH and LQKENI. CDR3 size: 16 residues. Preparing the TCRbeta library involved the use of unique molecular identifiers. MiXCR was run by TCRdb on the PCR reads, yielding one entry per CDR3 protein. In the table there are about 900,000 distinct CDR3 sequences, roughly 29% of which are singletons. In its sample, this clonotype was seen once. Its antigen is unidentified. This sequence originates from a boy in the first two years of life who had a stem cell transplant for SCID, so the T cells may come from the graft donor. The chain carries TRBV18 and TRBJ1-1, with D possibly matching TRBD1 (5 bases). Sequencing used PBMCs, mostly from graft donor cells, obtained 360 days after TCRalphabeta/CD19-depleted stem cell transplant. The CDR3 coding sequence is TGTGCCAGCTCACCCCGCGAGTTACAGGTGAACACTGAAGCTTTCTTT. Protein sequence: CASSPRELQVNTEAFF.